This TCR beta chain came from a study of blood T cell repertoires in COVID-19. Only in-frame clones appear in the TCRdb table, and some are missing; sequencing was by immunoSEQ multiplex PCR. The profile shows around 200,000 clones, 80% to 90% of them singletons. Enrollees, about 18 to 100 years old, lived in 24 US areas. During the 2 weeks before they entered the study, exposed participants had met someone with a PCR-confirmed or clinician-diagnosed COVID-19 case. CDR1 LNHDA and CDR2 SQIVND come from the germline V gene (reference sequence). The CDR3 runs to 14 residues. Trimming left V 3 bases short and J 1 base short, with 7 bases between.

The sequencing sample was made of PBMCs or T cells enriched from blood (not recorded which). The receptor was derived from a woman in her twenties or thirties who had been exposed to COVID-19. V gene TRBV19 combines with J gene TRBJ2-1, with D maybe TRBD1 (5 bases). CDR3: CASSIRVSYNEQFF. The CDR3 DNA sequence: TGTGCCAGTAGTATCAGGGTTTCCTACAATGAGCAGTTCTTC.